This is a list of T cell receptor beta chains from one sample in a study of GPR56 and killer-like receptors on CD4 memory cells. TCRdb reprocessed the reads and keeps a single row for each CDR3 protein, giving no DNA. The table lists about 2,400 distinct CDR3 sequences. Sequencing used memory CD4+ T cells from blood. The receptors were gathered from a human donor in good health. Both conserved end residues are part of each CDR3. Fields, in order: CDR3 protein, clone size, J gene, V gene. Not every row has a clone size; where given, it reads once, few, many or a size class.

CDR3aa: CASSRVASGANVLTF; abundance: medium-sized; j_gene: TRBJ2-6; v_gene: TRBV5-4
CDR3aa: CASRSQGGDTDTQYF; abundance: medium-sized; j_gene: TRBJ2-3; v_gene: TRBV27
CDR3aa: CASSVASGGRYNEQFF; abundance: -; j_gene: TRBJ2-1; v_gene: TRBV9
CDR3aa: CASSLVTGSTGELFF; abundance: medium-sized; j_gene: TRBJ2-2; v_gene: TRBV7-2
CDR3aa: CASSARDSRAYSPLHF; abundance: -; j_gene: TRBJ1-6; v_gene: TRBV9
CDR3aa: CASRYGQGYGYTF; abundance: -; j_gene: TRBJ1-2; v_gene: TRBV2
CDR3aa: CASSPSTGYAYEQYF; abundance: -; j_gene: TRBJ2-7; v_gene: TRBV12-3/TRBV12-4
CDR3aa: CASSVEASGPYEQYF; abundance: -; j_gene: TRBJ2-7; v_gene: TRBV9
CDR3aa: CASSVQGPPNEQFF; abundance: medium-sized; j_gene: TRBJ2-1; v_gene: TRBV12-3/TRBV12-4
CDR3aa: CASTRDSRTDTQYF; abundance: medium-sized; j_gene: TRBJ2-3; v_gene: TRBV18
CDR3aa: CASNYYGTSGGPQYF; abundance: -; j_gene: TRBJ2-5; v_gene: TRBV6-6
CDR3aa: CASRATGFLQPQHF; abundance: medium-sized; j_gene: TRBJ1-5; v_gene: TRBV6-1
CDR3aa: CASSILGTYNQPQHF; abundance: -; j_gene: TRBJ1-5; v_gene: TRBV19
CDR3aa: CASSEGGHYTDTQYF; abundance: large; j_gene: TRBJ2-3; v_gene: TRBV6-1
CDR3aa: CASSLSGGDATQYF; abundance: -; j_gene: TRBJ2-3; v_gene: TRBV7-3
CDR3aa: CASSLTAEQETQYF; abundance: -; j_gene: TRBJ2-5; v_gene: TRBV5-4
CDR3aa: CASSSGTGTNKEPQHF; abundance: -; j_gene: TRBJ1-5; v_gene: TRBV6-2/TRBV6-3
CDR3aa: CASSEGLAGGTDTQYF; abundance: -; j_gene: TRBJ2-3; v_gene: TRBV6-1
CDR3aa: CASSLARLAGAPGETQYF; abundance: medium-sized; j_gene: TRBJ2-5; v_gene: TRBV7-2
CDR3aa: CSAGTTSGALETQYF; abundance: -; j_gene: TRBJ2-5; v_gene: TRBV20-1
CDR3aa: CASSQRGSRDRTDTQYF; abundance: -; j_gene: TRBJ2-3; v_gene: TRBV7-3
CDR3aa: CASSEFVGFAGDGGYEQYF; abundance: -; j_gene: TRBJ2-7; v_gene: TRBV6-1
CDR3aa: CASSRQGISGNTIYF; abundance: medium-sized; j_gene: TRBJ1-3; v_gene: TRBV6-6